This T cell receptor (beta chain) was captured in a study of early T cells in non-severe SARS-CoV-2 infection. The wider study: Bulk RNA isolated from unsorted whole blood underwent sequencing; chains were not paired. Study results and caveats: A preference for anti-spike CD8 responses marked VDJdb matching, which missed private and CD4 specificities.

Individual cDNA molecules received unique molecular identifiers. MiXCR, applied by TCRdb to the 5' RACE reads, yields one record per CDR3 protein. The sample comprises about 83,000 distinct CDR3 sequences, 9% to 15% of which are singletons, and just over 6.5% rests with the top ten. On this clonotype: Its specificity is unknown.

The CDR3 contains 16 residues. Germline assignment: CDR1 LGHNT and CDR2 FRNRAP. V shed 1 base, J shed 3 bases, and the junction held 4 bases outside the gene matches. The sequence was obtained from an adult who was a healthcare worker with PCR-confirmed SARS-CoV-2 infection or an uninfected control (not recorded which). J is TRBJ2-1 and V is TRBV12-5; 9 nucleotides agree with TRBD2. The sequenced material came from whole blood. CDR3 sequence: CASGLDLAGLYNEQFF. The DNA for the CDR3 is TGTGCTAGTGGTTTGGATCTAGCGGGACTCTACAATGAGCAGTTCTTC. Looking up the rest from reference TRBV12-5 and TRBJ2-1 gives the full variable domain: DARVTQTPRHKVTEMGQEVTMRCQPILGHNTVFWYRQTMMQGLELLAYFRNRAPLDDSGMPKDRFSAEMPDATLATLKIQPSEPRDSAVYFCASGLDLAGLYNEQFFGPGTRLTVL.